This T cell receptor beta chain was sequenced during a study of T cell changes during pregnancy in multiple sclerosis. The CDR3 loop spans 13 amino acids. The ends were cut back, 6 bases at V and 3 bases at J, with 11 bases in the middle. Germline CDR1 reads MNHEY; CDR2 reads SMNVEV (reference sequence). Libraries were prepared by immunoSEQ multiplex PCR; TCRdb keeps only in-frame clonotypes and omits some of them. The profile covers roughly 87,000 clones, with 90% to 95% appearing a single time and around 3.3% taken by the ten largest. The sequencing used PBMCs, collected in the first trimester of pregnancy. The sequence derives from a female donor in good health, serving as a control in a pregnancy study. Some clones in this sample may be carry-over from other donors' samples. The chain links TRBV27 to TRBJ1-1, with D possibly matching TRBD1 (5 bases). CDR3 protein: CASSWGGDTEAFF. The CDR3 nucleotides read TGTGCCAGCAGCTGGGGGGGGGACACTGAAGCTTTCTTT.